Detailed here is one T cell receptor beta chain. The CDR3 covers 15 residues. Germline V gene sequence: CDR1 SGHRS, CDR2 YFSETQ. V lost 3 bases and J lost 7; bases outside the gene matches: 7. The entry originates in a study of blood T cell repertoires in COVID-19. About the study: COVID-19 samples from acute and convalescent phases originated in the United States, Italy and Spain.

How the authors handled the data: Estimation of nucleated cell counts relied on the amplification of reference gene primers. TCRdb keeps only in-frame clones here, not all; method: immunoSEQ multiplex PCR. The V and J calls and clone size are taken from that table; D and trimming were inferred from the DNA. The table shows roughly 440,000 clones, with around 88% occurring only once. Material for sequencing was peripheral blood. The chain combines TRBV5-1 with TRBJ2-2; 9 bases fit TRBD1. The source of this sequence is a woman in her 50s with COVID-19, enrolled during active disease. The CDR3 is CASSWTGEVDGELFF. For the CDR3, the DNA is TGCGCCAGCAGCTGGACAGGGGAGGTAGACGGGGAGCTGTTTTTT.